Following are 8 T cell receptor beta chains from one sample sequenced in a study of tumor and adjacent non-tumor tissue in lung cancer. TCRbeta libraries were built with three rounds of nested PCR, modified from ARM-PCR. TCRdb reprocessed the multiplex PCR reads via MiXCR and lists one record per CDR3 protein. Of around 80,000 distinct CDR3 sequences in the sample, roughly 80% were seen once. The template was RNA from unsorted bulk tissue. More than 3 cm separated this lung sample from the edge of the tumor. The sample taken for sequencing was distant non-tumor lung tissue. These receptor sequences come from a man aged 60-69 years with non-small cell lung cancer.

Comment on this clonotype: The CDR3 carries no conserved terminal phenylalanine or tryptophan, so it likely arises from a read error. The DNA is left out, because the CDR3 cannot be placed on it with certainty; the CDR3 is given as TCRdb lists it. V usage is TRBV6-6 and J usage is TRBJ2-7; TRBD2 is the table's D call, not checked against the DNA. CDR1 is MNHNY, CDR2 SVGAGI, per germline (reference sequence). The CDR3 length is 14 residues, termini included. The CDR3 reads CASGIAGGSYEQCL.

Details on this clonotype: The junction shows a germline mismatch at one end, possibly a read error. The rearrangement joins TRBV6-6 to TRBJ1-2, with D possibly TRBD1 on 5 matching bases. CDR1 and CDR2 (germline): MNHNY, SVGAGI (reference sequence). There are 14 residues in the CDR3. CDR3: CAIQGVMVRHGYTF. The CDR3 nucleotides are TGTGCCATTCAAGGGGTGATGGTGCGTCATGGTTACACCTTC.

As for this clonotype: The conserved phenylalanine or tryptophan normally closing the CDR3 is absent here, so this likely arose from a read error. The chain recombines TRBV11-3 with TRBJ1-6; TRBD1 might be the D (5 bases). The CDR3 is made up of 13 amino acids. Germline V lookup: CDR1 SGHNT, CDR2 YENEEA. DNA of the CDR3: TGTGTCAGCAGCTTTGAGGGGAATTCACCCCTCCACATT. Residues: CVSSFEGNSPLHI.

This chain uses TRBV13 with TRBJ1-2; D uncertain. V gave up 6 bases and J gave up 6 bases, with 11 bases separating them. The CDR3 covers 12 residues. In germline, CDR1 is PRHDT, CDR2 FYEKMQ (reference sequence). The CDR3 coding sequence is TGTGCCAGCAGTTGGTGGGGTGATGGCTACACCTTC. It is translated as CASSWWGDGYTF.

This clonotype was found a few times. A read error may explain this, as a much larger clone is one base away. The genes are TRBV4-3 and TRBJ2-7; D is undetermined. The CDR3 length is 15 residues. Germline assignment: CDR1 LGHNA and CDR2 YSLEER. The V end was cut by 0 bases, the J end by 0 bases, with 9 bases between. The CDR3 nucleotides read TGCGCCAGCAGCCAAGATGACAAGGGCTCCTACGAGCAGTACTTC. It codes for CASSQDDKGSYEQYF.

For this clonotype: A junction boundary mismatches the germline segment, possibly from a read error. The CDR3 spells CSVRIATGELFF. As DNA, the CDR3 is TGCAGTGTTCGGATTGCCACCGGGGAGCTATTTTTT. The chain combines TRBV29-1 with TRBJ2-2; D possibly corresponds to TRBD2 (5 bases). Germline V gene data show CDR1 as SQVTM and CDR2 as ANQGSEA. CDR3 size: 12 residues.

Comment on this clonotype: Possible read error: a much larger clone is one base away. The V and J genes are TRBV6-5 and TRBJ1-2, with D possibly matching TRBD1 (5 bases). Deletions cut 2 bases from V and 4 bases from J, with 11 bases between. Germline CDR1 is MNHEY and CDR2 is SVGAGI. The CDR3 sequence is 14 residues long. CDR3 nucleotide sequence: TGTGCCAGCAGTTACGAATGGGACTCCTATGGCTACACCTTC. Its translation: CASSYEWDSYGYTF.

Worth noting for this clonotype: Mismatch with germline at one junction end may stem from a read error. The chain couples TRBV6-5 to TRBJ1-6, with 10 bases lining up with TRBD1. Germline CDR1 and CDR2: MNHEY and SVGAGI. The CDR3 runs to 16 residues. The CDR3 protein is CASRTSRDRGDSPLRF. The CDR3 DNA sequence: TGTGCCAGCAGAACGAGCCGGGACAGGGGTGATTCACCCCTCCGCTTT.